These T cell receptor beta chains were read from a single sample in a study of blood T cell repertoires in COVID-19. The method was immunoSEQ multiplex PCR; TCRdb's version includes in-frame clones alone and lacks a portion of them. The top ten hold 3.5% to 4% of the sample, which has about 200,000 clones, 86% seen once. Sequencing used PBMCs or T cells enriched from blood (not recorded which). The receptors stem from a woman aged 40 to 50 with acute COVID-19. CDR3s include the opening cysteine and the closing phenylalanine or tryptophan. A D gene is named only where the DNA matches it firmly. The listing skips clone size in some rows; elsewhere it reads once, few, many or a size class.

- | - | 15 | TRBJ1-5 | TRBV27 | TGTGCCAGCAGAGGGGACACCCATAGCAATCAGCCCCAGCATTTT | CASRGDTHSNQPQHF
- | - | 14 | TRBJ1-5 | TRBV27 | TGTGCCAGCAGTTGGGCTGGTGGCAATCAGCCCCAGCATTTT | CASSWAGGNQPQHF
- | - | 11 | TRBJ2-7 | TRBV28 | TGTGCCAGCAGTCCTAAATGGGAGCAGTACTTC | CASSPKWEQYF
- | TRBD2 | 16 | TRBJ2-2 | TRBV4-1 | TGCGCCAGCAGCCAAGAATCGGGAGGGCCGATCGGGGAGCTGTTTTTT | CASSQESGGPIGELFF
- | - | 17 | TRBJ2-2 | TRBV9 | TGTGCCAGCAGCGACACGCGGGGAAGGGCCGTTACCGGGGAGCTGTTTTTT | CASSDTRGRAVTGELFF
once | TRBD1 | 16 | TRBJ1-6 | TRBV5-1 | TGCGCCAGCAGCTTGGACCGGGACAGGGGGCACTCACCCCTCCACTTT | CASSLDRDRGHSPLHF
once | - | 14 | TRBJ1-1 | TRBV6-5 | TGTGCCAGCAGTTACAGGGGCTTGAACACTGAAGCTTTCTTT | CASSYRGLNTEAFF
- | - | 15 | TRBJ1-2 | TRBV6-5 | TGTGCCAGCAGTTACGTAACGTCAGGGAACTATGGCTACACCTTC | CASSYVTSGNYGYTF
- | TRBD1 | 17 | TRBJ2-7 | TRBV10-2 | TGCGCCAGCAGTGAACGACAGGGGCTCAAGGGGTCCTACGAGCAGTACTTC | CASSERQGLKGSYEQYF
- | - | 11 | TRBJ1-5 | TRBV28 | TGTGCCAGCAGTTCATTCCGGGAGGGGTTCTTT | CASSSFREGFF
- | - | 13 | TRBJ1-2 | TRBV5-4 | TGTGCCAGCAGCCAACAGGAGAACTATGGCTACACCTTC | CASSQQENYGYTF
- | TRBD2 | 21 | TRBJ2-2 | TRBV7-2 | TGTGCCAGCAGCTTAGCGGGCCTAGGGACTAGCGGGAGAGGAAAGACCGGGGAGCTGTTTTTT | CASSLAGLGTSGRGKTGELFF
- | - | 17 | TRBJ2-7 | TRBV14 | TGTGCCAGCAGCCCCCGTTTCTTCGCGGGTCCCCCCTACGAGCAGTACTTC | CASSPRFFAGPPYEQYF
- | - | 12 | TRBJ2-2 | TRBV11-2 | TGTGCCAGCAACCCGGACACCGGGGAGCTGTTTTTT | CASNPDTGELFF
- | TRBD2 | 19 | TRBJ2-1 | TRBV18 | TGTGCCAGCTCACCTCCCCTAGCGGGAGGATTGAGCTCCTACAATGAGCAGTTCTTC | CASSPPLAGGLSSYNEQFF
- | TRBD2 | 15 | TRBJ2-7 | TRBV6-1 | TGTGCCAGCAGTGAAGGGGCGGGGGGTAGATACGAGCAGTACTTC | CASSEGAGGRYEQYF
- | TRBD1 | 13 | TRBJ2-2 | TRBV29-1 | TGCAGCGCTCGGGGACAGGTAACCGGGGAGCTGTTTTTT | CSARGQVTGELFF